This is a list of T cell receptor beta chains from one sample in a study of regulatory T cells in long-lasting Graves disease. From the multiplex PCR reads, TCRdb called clonotypes with MiXCR, one entry per CDR3 protein. The repertoire holds about 470,000 distinct CDR3 sequences, with about a fifth as singletons. The sequenced sample was peripheral blood mononuclear cells (PBMCs), obtained when the disease was refractory, from a patient treated with antithyroid drugs. Source of these receptors: a female donor with Graves disease. The CDR3 runs from the conserved cysteine through the conserved F or W. D genes are given only for firm matches. Not every row has a clone size; where given, it reads once, few, many or a size class.

clone_size	j_call	v_call	d_call	cdr3_nt	cdr3_aa
.	TRBJ1-4	TRBV3-1	.	TGTGCCAGCAGCCCCAGGGAGGGGAATGAAAAACTGTTTTTT	CASSPREGNEKLFF
.	TRBJ2-7	TRBV28	.	TGTGCTAGCAGTTTATTGGCAGGGATGTCCTACGAGCAGTACTTC	CASSLLAGMSYEQYF
few	TRBJ1-2	TRBV29-1	.	TGCAGCGTTGAAGATAGGAGTCTTTATGGCTACACCTTC	CSVEDRSLYGYTF
.	TRBJ2-3	TRBV6-1	TRBD2	TGTGCCAGCAAGGGGACTAGACATTCGGATACGCAGTATTTT	CASKGTRHSDTQYF
many	TRBJ2-7	TRBV20-1	.	TGCAGTGCTAGAGATAGGGACCGAGGGTCCCACGAGCAGTACTTC	CSARDRDRGSHEQYF
few	TRBJ1-1	TRBV20-1	.	TGCAGTGCTAGAGTTCCCGGTGGGACTGAAGCTTTCTTT	CSARVPGGTEAFF
.	TRBJ2-7	TRBV30	TRBD1	TGTGCCTGGAGCCTAGGACAGGGCGGCGAGCAGTACTTC	CAWSLGQGGEQYF
few	TRBJ1-1	TRBV7-2	.	TGTGCCAGCAGCTTAGTGGGAGGGTCGAACACTGAAGCTTTCTTT	CASSLVGGSNTEAFF
many	TRBJ2-6	TRBV15	.	TGTGCCACCAGCAGAGATCAAGGGACTGGGGCCAACGTCCTGACTTTC	CATSRDQGTGANVLTF
.	TRBJ1-5	TRBV30	.	TGTGCCTGGAGTAACATCCTTAGCAATCAGCCCCAGCATTTT	CAWSNILSNQPQHF
once	TRBJ1-2	TRBV2	.	TGTGCCAGCAGTGTAGGGCGGAACTATGGCTACACCTTC	CASSVGRNYGYTF
.	TRBJ1-4	TRBV7-9	.	TGTGCCAGCAGCATCTCCGGGACCTTTAAGGAAAAACTGTTTTTT	CASSISGTFKEKLFF
.	TRBJ2-7	TRBV6-1	TRBD1	TGTGCCAGCAGAGACAGGGTTCAGGGTGAGCAGTACTTC	CASRDRVQGEQYF
.	TRBJ1-4	TRBV7-9	.	TGTGCCAGCAGCTTAGCGCGGGGAGGAGCACTCTTGAATGAAAAACTGTTTTTT	CASSLARGGALLNEKLFF
.	TRBJ2-5	TRBV6-1	.	TGTGCCAGCACCCTTACTCATGGGACCCAAGAGACCCAGTACTTC	CASTLTHGTQETQYF
many	TRBJ1-2	TRBV28	.	TGTGCCAGCAGTGGACAGCTCACACCGACCTTC	CASSGQLTPTF
.	TRBJ1-1	TRBV6-5	TRBD1	TGTGCCAGCAGTTACGAGTCGGGACAGGGGAACACTGAAGCTTTCTTT	CASSYESGQGNTEAFF
few	TRBJ1-1	TRBV20-1	.	TGCAGTGCCATGGCTCCCTCGAACACTGAAGCTTTCTTT	CSAMAPSNTEAFF
many	TRBJ2-7	TRBV28	.	TGTGCCAGCAGTTTATCTGCACTTACCTACGAGCAGTACTTC	CASSLSALTYEQYF
.	TRBJ2-5	TRBV28	TRBD2	TGTGCCAGCAGTGCCTTGGGACTAGTTGAAGAGACCCAGTACTTC	CASSALGLVEETQYF
.	TRBJ2-1	TRBV28	.	TGTGCCAGCAGTTCCGCCCAGGGAGGAATCGGGCAGTTCTTC	CASSSAQGGIGQFF
.	TRBJ2-5	TRBV28	.	TGTGCCAGCAGTTTTGGAACTCAAGAGACCAAGTACTTC	CASSFGTQETKYF
.	TRBJ2-7	TRBV3-2	.	TGTGCCAGCAGCCAATTATCCGCGGAGGGCTACGAGCAGTACTTC	CASSQLSAEGYEQYF
few	TRBJ2-2	TRBV12-3/TRBV12-4	.	TGTGCCAGCAGTTCCGCTCGGGACACCGGGGAGCTGCTTTTT	CASSSARDTGELLF
.	TRBJ1-5	TRBV11-2	.	TGTGCCAGCAGCGGAAAAAGAGAAACATTTCATTCCCGGCCCCAGCATTTT	CASSGKRETFHSRPQHF
many	TRBJ2-5	TRBV2	TRBD1	TGTGCCAGCAGTGAAGCGCGAACAGGGGGATTCCAAGAGACCCAGTACTTC	CASSEARTGGFQETQYF
few	TRBJ1-1	TRBV30	.	TGTGCCTGGGGCGCCTTGCAGAACACTGAAGCTTTCTTT	CAWGALQNTEAFF
many	TRBJ2-5	TRBV7-8	.	TGTGCCAGCAGCTTAAAAAGGGTTATGTACCAAGAGACCCAGTACTTC	CASSLKRVMYQETQYF